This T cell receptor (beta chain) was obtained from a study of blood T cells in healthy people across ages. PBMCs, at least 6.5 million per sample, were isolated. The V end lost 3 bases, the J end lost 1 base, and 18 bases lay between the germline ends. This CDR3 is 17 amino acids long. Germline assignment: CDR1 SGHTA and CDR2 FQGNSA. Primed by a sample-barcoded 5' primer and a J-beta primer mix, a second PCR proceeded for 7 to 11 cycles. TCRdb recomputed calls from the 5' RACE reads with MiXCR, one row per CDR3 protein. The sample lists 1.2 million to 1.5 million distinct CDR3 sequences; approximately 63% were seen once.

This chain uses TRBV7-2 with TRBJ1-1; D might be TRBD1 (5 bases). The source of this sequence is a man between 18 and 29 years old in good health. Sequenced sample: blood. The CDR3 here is CASSLRGRGPTNTEAFF. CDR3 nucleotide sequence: TGTGCCAGCAGCTTGCGGGGGAGGGGCCCAACGAACACTGAAGCTTTCTTT.